Included here is one T cell receptor beta chain sequence, with context. Its specificity is unknown. The sample comes from a study of OX40 agonist ivuxolimab in advanced cancers. Broader study findings: Among the lowest peripheral clonal expansion occurred in 0.1-3.0 mg/kg partial responders. Still undetermined is the antigen specificity of the expanded peripheral T cells. At doses 0.1 to 3.0 mg/kg, CD4+ and CD8+ clones expanded.

Baseline, cycle 4 day 1, and cycle 7 day 1 were the blood sampling points. Assay: immunoSEQ multiplex PCR; the TCRdb copy retains only in-frame clones and omits some. The repertoire holds under 20,000 clones, with just over 85% as singletons. Germline V gives CDR1 LNHDA, CDR2 SQIVND (reference sequence). The CDR3 spans 15 residues. V lost 5 bases to trimming and J lost 1 base; unmatched junction nucleotides: 5. The sample in question was CD4+ or CD8+ T cells sorted from blood, obtained in a trial of the OX40 agonist ivuxolimab. The sequence came from an adult with an advanced solid tumor such as melanoma, head and neck, liver or kidney cancer. The chain links TRBV19 to TRBJ1-2, with TRBD1 matching 9 bases. The CDR3 is CASSFGTGSNYGYTF. The CDR3, as DNA: TGTGCCAGTAGTTTCGGGACAGGGAGTAACTATGGCTACACCTTC. Drawing the rest from reference TRBV19 and TRBJ1-2, the complete variable domain is DGGITQSPKYLFRKEGQNVTLSCEQNLNHDAMYWYRQDPGQGLRLIYYSQIVNDFQKGDIAEGYSVSREKKESFPLTVTSAQKNPTAFYLCASSFGTGSNYGYTFGSGTRLTVV.